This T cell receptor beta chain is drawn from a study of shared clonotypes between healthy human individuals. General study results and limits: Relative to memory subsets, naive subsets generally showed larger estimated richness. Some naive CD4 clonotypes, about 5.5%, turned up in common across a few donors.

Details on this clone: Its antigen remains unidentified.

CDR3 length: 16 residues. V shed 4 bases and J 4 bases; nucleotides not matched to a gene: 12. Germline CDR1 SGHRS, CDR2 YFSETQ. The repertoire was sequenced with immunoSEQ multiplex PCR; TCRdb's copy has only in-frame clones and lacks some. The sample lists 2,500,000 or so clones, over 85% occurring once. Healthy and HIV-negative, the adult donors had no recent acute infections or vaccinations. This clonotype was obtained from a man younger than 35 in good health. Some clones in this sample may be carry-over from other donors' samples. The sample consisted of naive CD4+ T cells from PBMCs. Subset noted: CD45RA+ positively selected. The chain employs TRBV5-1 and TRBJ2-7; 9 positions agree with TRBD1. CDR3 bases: TGCGCCAGCAGCCCAGGGGGGACAGGGCCCCCTTACGAGCAGTACTTC. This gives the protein CASSPGGTGPPYEQYF.